Listed below are T cell receptor beta chains from one sample, sequenced in a study of blood T cell repertoires in COVID-19. Sequencing used immunoSEQ multiplex PCR; TCRdb keeps in-frame clones, though not all of them. Among around 80,000 clones listed, roughly 90% were seen once. Sequencing was done on a sample of peripheral blood. The receptors come from a human donor in a cohort sampled during active COVID-19. Both conserved end residues are part of each CDR3.

j_call,v_call,cdr3_aa
TRBJ1-4,TRBV21-1,CASSNGMNNEKLFF
TRBJ1-1,TRBV5-4,CASSRQDTEAFF
TRBJ1-1,TRBV5-1,CASSLATANTEAFF
TRBJ1-1,TRBV28,CASLGGAAFF
TRBJ2-4,TRBV5-6,CASSLRLAGGRGNIQYF
TRBJ2-3,TRBV15,CATSPGGGTLIINTDTQYF
TRBJ1-1,TRBV28,CASSLGGMNTEAFF
TRBJ2-3,TRBV6-6,CASGATSGDTQYF
TRBJ1-2,TRBV9,CASSHPQRGNYGYTF
TRBJ1-1,TRBV4-2,CASSENKGGADWGTEAFF
TRBJ2-2,TRBV6-6,CASSTSLLGAGELFF
TRBJ1-4,TRBV7-7,CASSPGQGGNEKLFF
TRBJ2-7,TRBV7-3,CASSPSGTPGVNEQYF
TRBJ2-5,TRBV15,CATSRDLGSYQETQYF
TRBJ2-1,TRBV4-2,CASSQDRGGGSYNEQFF
TRBJ2-3,TRBV7-9,CASTVGTGATDTQYF
TRBJ1-2,TRBV7-9,CASSYTGDGYTF
TRBJ1-1,TRBV5-4,CASSLALGRATEAFF
TRBJ2-5,TRBV28,CASSLPGTGEETQYF
TRBJ2-7,TRBV29-1,CSVEDKRYEQYF
TRBJ2-1,TRBV10-1,CASSQTGVTEQFF
TRBJ2-7,TRBV28,CASSLYRLQALEQYF
TRBJ2-1,TRBV5-1,CASSLARQGVGEQFF
TRBJ2-1,TRBV19,CASSSQGAGIGDNEQFF
TRBJ2-7,TRBV6-1,CASSEQGGRGEQYF
TRBJ2-1,TRBV25-1,CASSEPGLHEQFF
TRBJ2-5,TRBV28,CASSLAAGTVAETQYF
TRBJ1-4,TRBV5-6,CASSLRQGGTNEKLFF
TRBJ2-5,TRBV5-1,CASSLPRPETQYF
TRBJ2-7,TRBV6-5,CASTSGLAYEQYF
TRBJ2-3,TRBV6-6,CASREQGTIRADTQYF
TRBJ1-5,TRBV4-1,CASSTGQGGTDLRAQPQHF
TRBJ1-5,TRBV27,CASSLFQGDSNQPQHF
TRBJ2-7,TRBV6-4,CASSRDGQAPYEQYF
TRBJ2-7,TRBV19,CASSTGTGGLYEQYF
TRBJ1-2,TRBV19,CASSLLRISFNYGYTF
TRBJ1-1,TRBV3-1/TRBV3-2,CASSQKTSRPNTEAFF
TRBJ2-7,TRBV5-4,CASRDSTSGSYEQYF
TRBJ1-3,TRBV7-2,CASSRGQAGNTIYF
TRBJ2-1,TRBV4-1,CASSQVVTGGSDNEQFF
TRBJ2-3,TRBV11-2,CASSLGLTWGQYF
TRBJ2-7,TRBV28,CASSSVFFSDEQYF
TRBJ2-5,TRBV2,CASRWTEETQYF
TRBJ1-4,TRBV15,CATSRDRQARHEKLFF
TRBJ1-2,TRBV28,CASSIPGHTGYTF
TRBJ2-1,TRBV18,CASSSWGAGGGYNEQFF
TRBJ1-3,TRBV28,CASSLLPAIDSGNTIYF
TRBJ1-1,TRBV5-1,CASSLDRGLQNTEAFF